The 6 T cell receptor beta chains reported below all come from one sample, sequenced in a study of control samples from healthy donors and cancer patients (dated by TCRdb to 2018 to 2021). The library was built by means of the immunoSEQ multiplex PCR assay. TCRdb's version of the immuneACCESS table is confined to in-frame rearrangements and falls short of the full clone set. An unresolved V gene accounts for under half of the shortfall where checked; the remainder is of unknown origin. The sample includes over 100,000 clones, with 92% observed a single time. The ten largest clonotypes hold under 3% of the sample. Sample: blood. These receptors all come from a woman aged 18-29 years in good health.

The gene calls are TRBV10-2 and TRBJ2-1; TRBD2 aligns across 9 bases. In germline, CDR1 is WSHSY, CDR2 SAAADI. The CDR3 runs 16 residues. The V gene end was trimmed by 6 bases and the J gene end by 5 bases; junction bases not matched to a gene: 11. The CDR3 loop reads CASSRQSGTSHNEQFF. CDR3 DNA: TGCGCCAGCAGCAGACAGTCCGGGACTAGCCACAATGAGCAGTTCTTC.

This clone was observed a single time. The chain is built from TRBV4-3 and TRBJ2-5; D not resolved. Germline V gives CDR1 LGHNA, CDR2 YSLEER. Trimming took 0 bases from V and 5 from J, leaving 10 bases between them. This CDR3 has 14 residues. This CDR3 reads CASSQERALETQYF. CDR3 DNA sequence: TGCGCCAGCAGCCAAGAAAGGGCACTCGAGACCCAGTACTTC.

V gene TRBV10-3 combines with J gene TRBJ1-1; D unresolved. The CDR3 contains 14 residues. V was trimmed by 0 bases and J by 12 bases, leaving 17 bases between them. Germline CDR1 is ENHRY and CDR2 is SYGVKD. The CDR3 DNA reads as TGTGCCATCAGTGAGTCTGGCACAGCAAGCCCCCCTTTCTTT. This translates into CAISESGTASPPFF.

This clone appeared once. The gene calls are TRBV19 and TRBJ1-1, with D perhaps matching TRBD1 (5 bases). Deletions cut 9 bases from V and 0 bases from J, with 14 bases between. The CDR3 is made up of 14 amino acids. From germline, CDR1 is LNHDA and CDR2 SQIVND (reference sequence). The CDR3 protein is CASQGRGMNTEAFF. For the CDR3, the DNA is TGTGCCAGCCAAGGTCGGGGGATGAACACTGAAGCTTTCTTT.

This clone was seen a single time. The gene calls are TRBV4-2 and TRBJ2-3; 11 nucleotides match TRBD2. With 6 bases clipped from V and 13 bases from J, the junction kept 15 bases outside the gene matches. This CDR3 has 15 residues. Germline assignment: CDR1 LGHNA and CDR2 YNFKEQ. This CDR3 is CASSSPALAGGPEYF. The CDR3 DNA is TGTGCCAGCAGTAGCCCCGCTTTAGCGGGGGGGCCAGAGTATTTT.

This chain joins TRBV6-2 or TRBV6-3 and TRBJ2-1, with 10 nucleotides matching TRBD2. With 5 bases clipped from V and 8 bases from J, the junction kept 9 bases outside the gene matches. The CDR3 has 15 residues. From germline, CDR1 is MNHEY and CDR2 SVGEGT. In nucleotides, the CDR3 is TGTGCCAGCAGTCTCGGGCTAGCGGGAGTCGATGAGCAGTTCTTC. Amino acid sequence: CASSLGLAGVDEQFF.